This is a list of T cell receptor beta chains from one sample in a study of T-cell reconstitution after alpha-beta-depleted transplantation in children. Using its own MiXCR run on the PCR reads, TCRdb lists one record per CDR3 protein. The table records 130,000 to 150,000 distinct CDR3 sequences, about 9% of them present only once. The material was PBMCs, mostly from graft donor cells, obtained 180 days after TCRalphabeta/CD19-depleted stem cell transplant. The receptors were sampled from a female patient aged 2-9 years who had a stem cell transplant for congenital amegakaryocytic thrombocytopenia, so the T cells may come from the graft donor. Both conserved end residues are part of each CDR3. Each record gives: V gene, clone size, J gene, D gene, CDR3 DNA, CDR3 protein. D genes are given only for firm matches. Some rows mark clone size as missing; the rest say once, few, many or name a class of expanded clone.

>TRBV7-9|few|TRBJ2-7|.
TGTGCCAGCAGCTTAGCGGAAAGGGGCGAGCAGTACTTC
CASSLAERGEQYF
>TRBV10-3|many|TRBJ2-1|.
TGTGCCATCAGACCCGACCCCCGCAATGAGCAGTTCTTC
CAIRPDPRNEQFF
>TRBV20-1|many|TRBJ2-7|.
TGCAGTGCTGCAGTCCGGGGACTTACAGGGGACCACGAGCAGTACTTC
CSAAVRGLTGDHEQYF
>TRBV29-1|many|TRBJ2-7|.
TGCAGCGTTGCTTCATCTGGGGCAGGCGAGCAGTACTTC
CSVASSGAGEQYF
>TRBV29-1|.|TRBJ1-1|.
TGCAGCGTCTCGGACAGACAGAACACTGAAGCTTTCTTT
CSVSDRQNTEAFF
>TRBV14|.|TRBJ2-7|.
TGTGCCAGCGGAAGGACGGGGGTATTGTACGAGCAGTACTTC
CASGRTGVLYEQYF
>TRBV20-1|few|TRBJ2-7|.
TGCAGTGCTAGATCGGGGGCAGGGTACGAGCAGTACTTC
CSARSGAGYEQYF
>TRBV3-1|many|TRBJ1-5|.
TGTGCCAGCAGCCAAGCAACACCCCAGCATTTT
CASSQATPQHF
>TRBV7-9|.|TRBJ1-2|TRBD1
TGTGCCAGCAGCTTAGGGTGGACAGGGGTCGGTGAAGGCTACACCTTC
CASSLGWTGVGEGYTF
>TRBV7-9|many|TRBJ2-5|.
TGTGCCAGCAGCCTCGGGACAAATCAAGAGACCCAGTACTTC
CASSLGTNQETQYF
>TRBV19|.|TRBJ2-2|.
TGTGCCAGTAGTTGGGATTTCGCCACCGGGGAGCTGTTTTTT
CASSWDFATGELFF
>TRBV7-2|many|TRBJ1-1|.
TGTGCCAGCAGCTCCAACGGGGGGTACACTGAAGCTTTCTTT
CASSSNGGYTEAFF
>TRBV9|many|TRBJ2-2|.
TGTGCCAGCAGCGTAGATTTCTCCGGGGAGCTGTTTTTT
CASSVDFSGELFF
>TRBV15|many|TRBJ2-1|.
TGTGCCACCAGCCGCGGGACTCTAAAAAGCAATGAGCAGTTCTTC
CATSRGTLKSNEQFF
>TRBV10-3|many|TRBJ1-5|TRBD1
TGTGCCATCAGTCGGGACAGACCAGATTATAGCAATCAGCCCCAGCATTTT
CAISRDRPDYSNQPQHF
>TRBV7-2|few|TRBJ2-6|TRBD1
TGTGCCAGCACCCCGGACAGGCAGAGCTCTGGGGCCAACGTCCTGACTTTC
CASTPDRQSSGANVLTF
>TRBV12-3/TRBV12-4|.|TRBJ2-7|.
TGTGCCAGCAGTTTAAGGGGACACCATTCCTACGAGCAGTACTTC
CASSLRGHHSYEQYF
>TRBV5-6|few|TRBJ2-5|.
TGTGCCAGCAGCAGGACTGTGCGGGGTGAAGAGACCCAGTACTTC
CASSRTVRGEETQYF
>TRBV12-3/TRBV12-4|many|TRBJ1-6|TRBD1
TGTGCCAGCACCGCCCGACAGGGAAGGACTTCACCCCTCCACTTT
CASTARQGRTSPLHF
>TRBV11-2|many|TRBJ2-3|.
TGTGCCAGCAGCTTAGGACGAGTAGCTCGGGGTTGGGGTAGCACAGATACGCAGTATTTT
CASSLGRVARGWGSTDTQYF
>TRBV5-5|medium-sized|TRBJ1-6|.
TGTGCCAGCAGCCCTACGGGGCTAGATGCCCTCCACTTT
CASSPTGLDALHF
>TRBV5-1|.|TRBJ2-1|TRBD2
TGCGCCAGCAGCTTCACCGGGACTAGCGGTTCCTACAATGAGCAGTTCTTC
CASSFTGTSGSYNEQFF
>TRBV20-1|many|TRBJ2-7|.
TGCAGTGCTAGAGATATTCGGGGGGCTTACGAGCAGTACTTC
CSARDIRGAYEQYF
>TRBV6-1|many|TRBJ1-5|.
TGTGCCAGCAGTGAAGAGGCAGGGCCACGGCCCCAGCATTTT
CASSEEAGPRPQHF
>TRBV2|.|TRBJ2-1|TRBD2
TGTGCCAGCATGCGGGGGGGGCCACTCAATGAGCAGTTCTTC
CASMRGGPLNEQFF
>TRBV30|few|TRBJ1-1|.
TGTGCCTGGAGTGTACCTTTGCGGATCATGAACACTGAAGCTTTCTTT
CAWSVPLRIMNTEAFF
>TRBV5-1|.|TRBJ2-5|TRBD1
TGCGCCAGCAGGACGGGACAGCAAGAGACCCAGTACTTC
CASRTGQQETQYF
>TRBV10-3|many|TRBJ1-6|.
TGTGCCATCAGTGAGTCGGGGGGGAGCTCCTATAATTCACCCCTCCACTTT
CAISESGGSSYNSPLHF
>TRBV20-1|many|TRBJ2-1|.
TGCAGTGCTAGATCGTTGACTTCCAAGGCCCATGAGCAGTTCTTC
CSARSLTSKAHEQFF
>TRBV29-1|many|TRBJ1-1|.
TGCAGCGTTGAAAGTTTCGGGACGGAGATGAACACTGAAGCTTTCTTT
CSVESFGTEMNTEAFF
>TRBV23-1|.|TRBJ2-7|.
TGCGCCAGCTCTATTCGAGGGGGGAACATCTACGAGCAGTACTTC
CASSIRGGNIYEQYF
>TRBV3-1|.|TRBJ2-5|.
TGTGCCAGCAGCCAAGGCGTGGGTAGTGAGACCCAGTACTTC
CASSQGVGSETQYF
>TRBV7-6|many|TRBJ2-2|.
TGTGCCAGCAGCTCGCCGAACCGGGATATAGATAACACCGGGGAGCTGTTTTTT
CASSSPNRDIDNTGELFF
>TRBV7-2|few|TRBJ2-7|.
TGTGCCAGCAGCCCCGCTTCCGGGTCACTCTACGAGCAGTACTTC
CASSPASGSLYEQYF
>TRBV20-1|many|TRBJ1-1|.
TGCAGTTCGGTACAGCGGGCTGAAGCTTTCTTT
CSSVQRAEAFF
>TRBV12-3/TRBV12-4|.|TRBJ2-1|.
TGTGCCAGCAGTAACCTTCGGACAGAGCAGTTCTTC
CASSNLRTEQFF
>TRBV9|few|TRBJ2-2|.
TGTGCCAGCAGCGTTGGACAGTTTGCCGGGGAGCTGTTTTTT
CASSVGQFAGELFF
>TRBV20-1|many|TRBJ2-2|TRBD2
TGCAGTGCTATATGGGGCGGGGGTTCCGGGGAGCTGTTTTTT
CSAIWGGGSGELFF
>TRBV12-3/TRBV12-4|.|TRBJ1-5|.
TGTGCCAGCAGTTTTTCCCCCCAGCCCCAGCATTTT
CASSFSPQPQHF
>TRBV20-1|few|TRBJ1-3|.
TGCAGTGCTACATCAGGGCCCGGGGGCACCATATATTTT
CSATSGPGGTIYF
>TRBV29-1|.|TRBJ1-1|.
TGCAGCGCTGTCGGGACCGACCTAGAAGCGAACACTGAAGCTTTCTTT
CSAVGTDLEANTEAFF
>TRBV7-2|few|TRBJ2-7|.
TGTGCCAGCAGCTTAGGCGGCAGGGGTTTATCCTACGAGCAGTACTTC
CASSLGGRGLSYEQYF
>TRBV6-5|many|TRBJ2-5|.
TGTGCCAGCAGTTACATAGAGACCCAGTACTTC
CASSYIETQYF
>TRBV7-2|.|TRBJ2-7|.
TGTGCCAGCAGCTTAGCCGCGGGGTGGGGGGATACCTACGAGCAGTACTTC
CASSLAAGWGDTYEQYF
>TRBV5-1|few|TRBJ2-1|TRBD2
TGCGCCAGCGATAAGCGGGAGGGTAGCAATGAGCAGTTCTTC
CASDKREGSNEQFF
>TRBV12-3/TRBV12-4|.|TRBJ1-5|TRBD1
TGTGCCAGCAGTCCAAGACAGGGGGGCAATCAGCCCCAGCATTTT
CASSPRQGGNQPQHF
>TRBV28|many|TRBJ2-7|TRBD2
TGTGCCAGCAGTCCTCAAGCGGGGGCCTCCTACGAGCAGTACTTC
CASSPQAGASYEQYF
>TRBV4-1|few|TRBJ2-1|TRBD2
TGCGCCAGCAGCCAAGGCCCAGCGGGAGGGGGTGAGCAGTTCTTC
CASSQGPAGGGEQFF
>TRBV6-5|many|TRBJ2-1|TRBD2
TGTGCCAGCAGTTTATTAGCGGGTACCTCCTACAATGAGCAGTTCTTC
CASSLLAGTSYNEQFF
>TRBV7-2|many|TRBJ1-5|TRBD1
TGTGCCAGCAGCTTAGACAGGGGGAATCAGCCCCAGCATTTT
CASSLDRGNQPQHF
>TRBV9|few|TRBJ1-4|.
TGTGCCAGCAGCGTAGAGGGCCGAGGGCTGGGAGAAAAACTGTTTTTT
CASSVEGRGLGEKLFF
>TRBV20-1|.|TRBJ1-5|.
TGCAGTGCTAGTCCCCCCCGGGGCAATCAGCCCCAGCATTTT
CSASPPRGNQPQHF
>TRBV28|few|TRBJ1-2|.
TGTGCCAGCCCTGGGGAAGTCTATGGCTACACCTTC
CASPGEVYGYTF
>TRBV28|many|TRBJ2-3|.
TGTGCCAGCGGGGGGAAAAGCACAGATACGCAGTATTTT
CASGGKSTDTQYF